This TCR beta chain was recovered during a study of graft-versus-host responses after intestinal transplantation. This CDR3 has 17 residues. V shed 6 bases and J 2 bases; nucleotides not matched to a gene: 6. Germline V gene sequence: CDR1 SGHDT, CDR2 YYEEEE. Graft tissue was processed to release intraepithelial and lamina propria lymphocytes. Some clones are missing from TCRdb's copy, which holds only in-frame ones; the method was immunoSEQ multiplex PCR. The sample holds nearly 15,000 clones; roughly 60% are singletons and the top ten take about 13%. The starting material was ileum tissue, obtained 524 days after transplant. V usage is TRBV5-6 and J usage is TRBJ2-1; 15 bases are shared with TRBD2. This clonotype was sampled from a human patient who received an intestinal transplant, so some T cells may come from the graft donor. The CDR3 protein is CASTTGLAGGPYNEQFF. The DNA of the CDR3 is TGTGCCAGCACCACGGGACTAGCGGGGGGTCCCTACAATGAGCAGTTCTTC.